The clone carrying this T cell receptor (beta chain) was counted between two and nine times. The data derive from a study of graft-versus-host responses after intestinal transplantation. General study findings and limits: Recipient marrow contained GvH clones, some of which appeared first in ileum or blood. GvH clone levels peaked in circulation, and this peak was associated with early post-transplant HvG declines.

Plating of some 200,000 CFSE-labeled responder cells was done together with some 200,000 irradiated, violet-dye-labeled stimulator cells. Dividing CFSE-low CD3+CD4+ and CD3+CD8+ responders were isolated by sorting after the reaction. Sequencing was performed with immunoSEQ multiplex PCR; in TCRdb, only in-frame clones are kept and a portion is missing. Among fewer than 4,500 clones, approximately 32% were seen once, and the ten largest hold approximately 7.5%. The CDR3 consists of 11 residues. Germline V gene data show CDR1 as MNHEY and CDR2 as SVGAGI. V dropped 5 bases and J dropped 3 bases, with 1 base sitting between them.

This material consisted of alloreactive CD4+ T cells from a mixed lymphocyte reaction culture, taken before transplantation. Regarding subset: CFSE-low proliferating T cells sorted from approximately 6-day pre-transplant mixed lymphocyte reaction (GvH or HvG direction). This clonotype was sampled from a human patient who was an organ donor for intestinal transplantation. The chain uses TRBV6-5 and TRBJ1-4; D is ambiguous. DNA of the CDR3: TGTGCCAGCAGTGCTAATGAAAAACTGTTTTTT. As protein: CASSANEKLFF.